A selection of T cell receptor beta chains follows, all from one sample in a study of T cells in Graves' hyperthyroidism and ophthalmopathy. TCRdb independently ran MiXCR on the multiplex PCR reads; one entry per CDR3 protein. The repertoire holds 700,000 to 850,000 distinct CDR3 sequences, with roughly a third as singletons. Sequencing input: blood. These TCRs come from a middle-aged woman with Graves' hyperthyroidism. CDR3s include the opening cysteine and the closing phenylalanine or tryptophan. D genes are given only for firm matches. Clone size is given for some rows only: seen once, a few or many times, or a class if the clone is expanded.

d_call	v_call	j_call	clone_size	cdr3_nt	cdr3_aa
.	TRBV2	TRBJ1-1	few	TGTGCCACCACCGAGGGGATAAACACTGAAGCTTTCTTT	CATTEGINTEAFF
.	TRBV12-3/TRBV12-4	TRBJ1-2	many	TGTGCCAGCAGTTTGAGGGCCGGCTACACCTTC	CASSLRAGYTF
.	TRBV19	TRBJ2-6	.	TGTGCCAGCGTTAGTAGTCGGATTTCCTCTGGGGCCAACGTCCTGACTTTC	CASVSSRISSGANVLTF
.	TRBV7-2	TRBJ1-2	.	TGTGCCAGCAGCTTAGGGGGTAGGGGAGGCTACACCTTC	CASSLGGRGGYTF
.	TRBV5-1	TRBJ1-2	many	TGCGCCAGCAGCTTGGAGGCCAGGGGCAATGGCTACACCTTC	CASSLEARGNGYTF
TRBD1	TRBV7-9	TRBJ1-2	.	TGTGCCAGCAGTCGACCGGGACAGGGGTATGGCTACACCTTC	CASSRPGQGYGYTF
.	TRBV7-8	TRBJ1-2	.	TGTGCCAGCAGCCAAGCCGATGGGCAATCGATAGGCTACACCTTC	CASSQADGQSIGYTF
.	TRBV11-2	TRBJ1-2	many	TGTGCCAGCAGCCGAAACTGGGACACCAACTATGGCTACACCTTC	CASSRNWDTNYGYTF
TRBD1	TRBV20-1	TRBJ1-2	many	TGCAGTGCTAGTCGGGACAGCACTACGTATGGCTACACCTTC	CSASRDSTTYGYTF
TRBD2	TRBV20-1	TRBJ2-5	.	TGCAGTGCTATGGGGCTAGCGGGAGGGCGAGGGGAGGCCCAGTACTTC	CSAMGLAGGRGEAQYF
.	TRBV7-2	TRBJ1-4	once	TGTGCCAGCAGCCCGCTCGGGGAAGCAGAAAAACTGTTTTTT	CASSPLGEAEKLFF
TRBD2	TRBV7-8	TRBJ2-2	.	TGTGCCAGCAGCTTAGTCGGGACTAGAGCTACCGGGGAGCTGTTTTTT	CASSLVGTRATGELFF